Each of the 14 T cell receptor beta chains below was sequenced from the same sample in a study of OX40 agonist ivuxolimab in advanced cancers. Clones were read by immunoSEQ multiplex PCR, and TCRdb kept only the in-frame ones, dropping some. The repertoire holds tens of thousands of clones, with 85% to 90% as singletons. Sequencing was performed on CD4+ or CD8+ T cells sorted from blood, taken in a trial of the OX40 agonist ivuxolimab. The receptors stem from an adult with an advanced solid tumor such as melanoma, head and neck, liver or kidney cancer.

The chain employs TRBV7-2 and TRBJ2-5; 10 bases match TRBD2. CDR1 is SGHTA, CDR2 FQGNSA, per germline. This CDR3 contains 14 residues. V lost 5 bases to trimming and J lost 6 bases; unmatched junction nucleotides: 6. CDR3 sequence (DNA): TGTGCCAGCAGCCCAAGCGGGAGGGGGAAGACCCAGTACTTC. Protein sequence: CASSPSGRGKTQYF.

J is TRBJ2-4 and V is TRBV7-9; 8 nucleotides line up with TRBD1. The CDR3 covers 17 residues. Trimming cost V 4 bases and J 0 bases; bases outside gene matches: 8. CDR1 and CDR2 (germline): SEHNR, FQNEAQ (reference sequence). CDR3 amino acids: CASSSSRGHLAKNIQYF. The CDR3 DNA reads TGTGCCAGCAGCTCCAGCAGGGGGCATCTAGCCAAAAACATTCAGTACTTC.

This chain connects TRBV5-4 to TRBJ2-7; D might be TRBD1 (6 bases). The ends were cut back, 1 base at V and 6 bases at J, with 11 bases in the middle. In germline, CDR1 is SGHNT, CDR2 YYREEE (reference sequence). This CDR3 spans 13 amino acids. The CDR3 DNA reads TGTGCCAGCAGCTTGAGGGGGAGCGGCGAGCAGTACTTC. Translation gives CASSLRGSGEQYF.

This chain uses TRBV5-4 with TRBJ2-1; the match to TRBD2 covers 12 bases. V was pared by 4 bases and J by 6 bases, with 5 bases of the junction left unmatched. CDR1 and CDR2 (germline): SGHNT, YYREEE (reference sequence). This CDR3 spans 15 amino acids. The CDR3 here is CASSRTSGKSNEQFF. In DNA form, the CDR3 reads TGTGCCAGCAGCAGGACTAGCGGGAAGTCCAATGAGCAGTTCTTC.

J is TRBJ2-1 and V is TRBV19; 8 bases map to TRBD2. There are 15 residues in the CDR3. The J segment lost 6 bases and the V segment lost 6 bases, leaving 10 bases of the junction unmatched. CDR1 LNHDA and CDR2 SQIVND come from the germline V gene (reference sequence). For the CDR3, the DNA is TGTGCCAGTAGCAGAGGACTAGCAGGTAGCAATGAGCAGTTCTTC. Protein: CASSRGLAGSNEQFF.

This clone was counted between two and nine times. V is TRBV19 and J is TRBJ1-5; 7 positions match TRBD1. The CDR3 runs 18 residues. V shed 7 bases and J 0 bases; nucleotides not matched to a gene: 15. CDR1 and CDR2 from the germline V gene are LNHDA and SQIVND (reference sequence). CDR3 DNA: TGTGCCAGTACCGCCGACAGGGAGGGGGATTATAGCAATCAGCCCCAGCATTTT. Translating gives CASTADREGDYSNQPQHF.

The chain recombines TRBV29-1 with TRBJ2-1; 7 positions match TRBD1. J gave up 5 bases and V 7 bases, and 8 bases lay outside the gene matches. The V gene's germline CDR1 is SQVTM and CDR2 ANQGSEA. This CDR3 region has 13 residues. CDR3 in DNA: TGCAGCGGTAGAAGACAGGGAAACAATGAGCAGTTCTTC. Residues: CSGRRQGNNEQFF.

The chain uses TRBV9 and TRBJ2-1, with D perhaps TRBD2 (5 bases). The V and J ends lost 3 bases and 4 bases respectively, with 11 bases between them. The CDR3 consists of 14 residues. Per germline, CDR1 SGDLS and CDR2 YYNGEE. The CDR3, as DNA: TGTGCCAGCAGCGCTCGAAGAGGGTACAATGAGCAGTTCTTC. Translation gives CASSARRGYNEQFF. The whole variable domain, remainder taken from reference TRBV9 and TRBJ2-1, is DSGVTQTPKHLITATGQRVTLRCSPRSGDLSVYWYQQSLDQGLQFLIQYYNGEERAKGNILERFSAQQFPDLHSELNLSSLELGDSALYFCASSARRGYNEQFFGPGTRLTVL.

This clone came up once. CDR3 sequence (DNA): TGTGCCAGCAGCCCCCCCCGGACAGGGTCCTACAATGAGCAGTTCTTC. Translation: CASSPPRTGSYNEQFF. This rearrangement joins TRBV2 to TRBJ2-1, with 8 bases aligning to TRBD1. After removal of 6 bases from V and 1 base from J, the junction contained 8 bases not matched to a gene. The CDR3 spans 16 residues. The germline V gene has CDR1 SNHLY and CDR2 FYNNEI.

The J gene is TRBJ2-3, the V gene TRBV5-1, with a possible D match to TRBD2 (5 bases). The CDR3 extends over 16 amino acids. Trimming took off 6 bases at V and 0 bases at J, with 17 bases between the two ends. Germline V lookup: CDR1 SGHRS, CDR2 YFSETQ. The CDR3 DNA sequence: TGCGCCAGCACCCTGCTTGTCAGCGGAAGCACAGATACGCAGTATTTT. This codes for CASTLLVSGSTDTQYF.

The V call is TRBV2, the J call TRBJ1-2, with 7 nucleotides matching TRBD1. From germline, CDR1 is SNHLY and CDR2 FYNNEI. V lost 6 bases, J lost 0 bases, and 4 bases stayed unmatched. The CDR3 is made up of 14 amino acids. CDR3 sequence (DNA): TGTGCCAGCAGGCCGGGACAGACTAACTATGGCTACACCTTC. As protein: CASRPGQTNYGYTF.

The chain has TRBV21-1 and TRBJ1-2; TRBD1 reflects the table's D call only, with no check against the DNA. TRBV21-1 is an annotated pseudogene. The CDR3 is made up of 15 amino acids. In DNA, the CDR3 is TGTGCCAGCAGCAAAAAGGGCAGGGAAAACTATGGCTACACCTTC. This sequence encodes CASSKKGRENYGYTF.

CDR3 in amino acids: CASSTGQNTGELFF. The CDR3 DNA follows: TGTGCCAGCAGCACGGGCCAGAACACCGGGGAGCTGTTTTTT. V and J are TRBV11-3 and TRBJ2-2; D unresolved. This CDR3 is 14 amino acids long. CDR1 SGHNT and CDR2 YENEEA come from the germline V gene. Trimming pared 5 bases from V and 1 base from J, leaving 8 bases between.

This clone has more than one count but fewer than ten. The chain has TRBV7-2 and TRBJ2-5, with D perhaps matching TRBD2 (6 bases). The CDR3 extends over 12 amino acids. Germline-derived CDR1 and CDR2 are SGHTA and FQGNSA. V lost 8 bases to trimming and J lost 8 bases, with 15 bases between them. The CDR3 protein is CASRDSTTTQYF. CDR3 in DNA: TGTGCCAGCCGGGACTCGACGACTACCCAGTACTTC.